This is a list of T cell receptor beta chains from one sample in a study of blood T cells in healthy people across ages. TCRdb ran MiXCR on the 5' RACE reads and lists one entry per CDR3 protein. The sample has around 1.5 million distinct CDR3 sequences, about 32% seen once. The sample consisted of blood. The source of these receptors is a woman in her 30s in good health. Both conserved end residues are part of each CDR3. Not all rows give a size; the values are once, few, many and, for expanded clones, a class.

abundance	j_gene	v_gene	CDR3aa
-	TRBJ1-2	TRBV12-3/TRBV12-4	CASSPPVDRGRYTF
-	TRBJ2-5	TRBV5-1	CASREGILMETQYF
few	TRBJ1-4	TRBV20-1	CSAKKDRGEWKLFF
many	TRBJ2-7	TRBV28	CASSQYEQYF
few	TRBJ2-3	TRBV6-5	CASSYSTGSSGRGTDTQYF
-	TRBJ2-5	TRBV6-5	CASSYSTSGGQTQYF
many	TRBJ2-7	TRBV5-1	CASSETGRDYEQYF
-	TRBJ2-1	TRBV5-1	CASSLATGAFNEQFF
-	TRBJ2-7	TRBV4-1	CASSQRTSGTEQYF
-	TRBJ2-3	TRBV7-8	CASSLIRARPYSTGTQYF
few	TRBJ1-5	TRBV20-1	CSASGQGFSNQPQHF
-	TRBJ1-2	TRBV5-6	CASTRRKGNYGYTF
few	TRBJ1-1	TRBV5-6	CASSLAGAGTEAFF
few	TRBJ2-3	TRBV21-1	CASAGTGVPDTQYF
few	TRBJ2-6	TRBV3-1	CASSQIHFSGANVLTF